The 9 T cell receptor beta chains presented below share a single source sample, sequenced in a study of CD8 T cells in ankylosing spondylitis (dated by TCRdb to about 2017). Preparation of the library involved 5' RACE. Sequencing took place on an Illumina HiSeq 2500. TCRdb trimmed public reads at Q25 via fastp, called clones via MiXCR and kept in-frame beta chains. Identical CDR3 proteins give one entry, which carries the most common genes and DNA. For this sample the table gives more than 60,000 distinct CDR3 sequences, of which over 4% were detected only once. Roughly 2.3% of the sample comes from the top ten. Sequencing was done on a sample of blood, either unsorted or a sorted T cell fraction (not recorded which). The origin of the receptors is a male donor with ankylosing spondylitis or in good health (not recorded which).

This clonotype has at least ten counts. The chain links TRBV29-1 to TRBJ1-1; D unclear. Germline V gene data show CDR1 as SQVTM and CDR2 as ANQGSEA. Trimming cost V 4 bases and J 2 bases, with 11 bases left between them. The CDR3 has 13 residues. The CDR3 coding sequence is TGCAGCGTTGTCTCTCGGGGTAACACTGAAGCTTTCTTT. It codes for CSVVSRGNTEAFF.

This clonotype has just a few counts. J is TRBJ2-5 and V is TRBV11-2; possibly TRBD1 for D (6 bases). The CDR3 is 17 amino acids. The V gene lost 0 bases and the J gene lost 5 bases, with 19 bases spanning the gap. The V gene's germline CDR1 is SGHAT and CDR2 FQNNGV. In nucleotides, the CDR3 is TGTGCCAGCAGCTTAGATCTGTGGGGGCGCCTGGGGGAGACCCAGTACTTC. Its protein is CASSLDLWGRLGETQYF.

This clonotype was seen ten or more times. The CDR3 coding sequence is TGCAGCGTTGATCCAACCGGACTTAACTATGGCTACACCTTC. Amino acid sequence: CSVDPTGLNYGYTF. This chain links TRBV29-1 with TRBJ1-2; D is unresolved. Trimming took 3 bases from V and 1 from J, leaving 12 bases between them. CDR3 size: 14 residues. Germline V gene sequence: CDR1 SQVTM, CDR2 ANQGSEA. The variable domain in full, with the rest retrieved from reference TRBV29-1 and TRBJ1-2, is SAVISQKPSRDICQRGTSLTIQCQVDSQVTMMFWYRQQPGQSLTLIATANQGSEATYESGFVIDKFPISRPNLTFSTLTVSNMSPEDSSIYLCSVDPTGLNYGYTFGSGTRLTVV.

This clonotype has a count of ten or more. This chain uses TRBV30 with TRBJ1-1, with D hard to call. The CDR3 covers 15 residues. Between the trimmed V and J ends, which lost 4 bases and 1 base, there was a span of 16 bases. Per germline, CDR1 GTSNPN and CDR2 SVGIG (reference sequence). This CDR3 reads CAWIRVLGKNTEAFF. The CDR3 DNA follows: TGTGCCTGGATTAGAGTTCTGGGAAAGAACACTGAAGCTTTCTTT.

This clonotype was observed a single time. The chain links TRBV21-1 to TRBJ2-1; no check of the table's D call, TRBD2, against the DNA was made. TRBV21-1 is a pseudogene segment. The CDR3 contains 15 residues. As DNA, the CDR3 is TGTGCCAGCAGCAAAGACAGCGGAATTTACAATGAGCAGTTCTTC. This encodes CASSKDSGIYNEQFF.

This clonotype was seen repeatedly, ten times or more. The chain combines TRBV12-3 or TRBV12-4 with TRBJ2-7; D may correspond to TRBD1 or TRBD2 (6 bases each). This CDR3 has 14 amino acids. Trimming shortened V by 3 bases and J by 3 bases, and 12 bases separated the two germline ends. The CDR3 here is CASSFPGGGYEQYF. The CDR3, as DNA: TGTGCCAGCAGTTTTCCCGGGGGCGGCTACGAGCAGTACTTC.

This clonotype occurred many times. The chain links TRBV24-1 to TRBJ2-1; 8 bases fit TRBD1. The germline V gene has CDR1 KGHDR and CDR2 SFDVKD. With 7 bases clipped from V and 2 bases from J, the junction kept 3 bases outside the gene matches. The CDR3 has 14 amino acids. The CDR3 coding sequence is TGTGCCACCAGCGGACAGGGCACCTACAATGAGCAGTTCTTC. Its translation is CATSGQGTYNEQFF.

Many counts were recorded for this clonotype. V gene TRBV7-9 combines with J gene TRBJ2-7; 11 nucleotides agree with TRBD2. The CDR3 spans 17 residues. The trim removed 3 bases at V and 2 bases at J, leaving 9 bases unmatched. Per germline, CDR1 SEHNR and CDR2 FQNEAQ (reference sequence). CDR3 in DNA: TGTGCCAGCAGCTTTCCGCTAGCGGGGGGCTCAACCTACGAGCAGTACTTC. As protein: CASSFPLAGGSTYEQYF.

Many counts were recorded for this clonotype. The rearrangement joins TRBV4-2 to TRBJ2-7; 10 bases line up with TRBD2. The CDR3 runs 15 residues. The ends lost 0 bases at V and 3 bases at J; junction bases unmatched: 2. CDR1 and CDR2 (germline): LGHNA, YNFKEQ. CDR3 sequence reads: CASSQETSGVYEQYF. CDR3 sequence (DNA): TGTGCCAGCAGCCAAGAAACTAGCGGGGTCTACGAGCAGTACTTC.